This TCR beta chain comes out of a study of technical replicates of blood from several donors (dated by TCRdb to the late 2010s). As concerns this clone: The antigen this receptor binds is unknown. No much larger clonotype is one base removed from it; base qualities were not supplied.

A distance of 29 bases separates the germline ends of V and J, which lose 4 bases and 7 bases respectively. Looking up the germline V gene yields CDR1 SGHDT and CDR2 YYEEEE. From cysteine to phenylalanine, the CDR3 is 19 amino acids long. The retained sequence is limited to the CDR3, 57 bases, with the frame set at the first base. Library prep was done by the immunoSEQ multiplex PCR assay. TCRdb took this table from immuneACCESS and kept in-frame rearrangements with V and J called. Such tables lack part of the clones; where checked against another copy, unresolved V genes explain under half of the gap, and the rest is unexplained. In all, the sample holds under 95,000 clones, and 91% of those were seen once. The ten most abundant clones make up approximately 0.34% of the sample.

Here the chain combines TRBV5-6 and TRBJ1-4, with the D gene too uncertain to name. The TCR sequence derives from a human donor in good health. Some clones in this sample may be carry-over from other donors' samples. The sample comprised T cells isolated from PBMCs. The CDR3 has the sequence CASSTLRGWKSNGGEKLFF. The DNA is TGTGCCAGCAGCACCCTAAGAGGGTGGAAATCCAATGGCGGTGAAAAACTGTTTTTT.